This T cell receptor beta chain was sequenced for a study of T cell responses to AZD1222 COVID-19 vaccine. Across the study: Pooled in the analysis were second doses at about 4 or about 12 weeks. Whole-study results and caveats: At study baseline, merely several AZD1222 recipients were seropositive.

This clone occurred a few times. Its target is not known. Generated by immunoSEQ multiplex PCR, the TCRdb table keeps only in-frame clones and is missing some. Of about 120,000 clones listed, 90% to 95% are singletons. The CDR3 sequence is 16 residues long. The V end was cut by 0 bases, the J end by 6 bases, with 17 bases between. Germline CDR1 reads GTSNPN; CDR2 reads SVGIG (reference sequence). The chain uses TRBV30 and TRBJ2-2, with D uncertain. This clonotype was sampled from an adult in good health. The sample was peripheral blood, taken on day 0 of AZD1222 vaccination. The CDR3 bases are TGTGCCTGGAGTGTAACGTTGGGCGTCGGCGCCGGGGAGCTGTTTTTT. Translated: CAWSVTLGVGAGELFF.